Presented here are 20 T cell receptor beta chains from one specimen sequenced in a study of tumor and adjacent non-tumor tissue in lung cancer (dated by TCRdb to the late 2010s). Receptor libraries were prepared by multiplex PCR. The data were produced on an Illumina HiSeq 2500. TCRbeta libraries were built by three rounds of nested PCR using primers (Table S4), following protocols modified from ARM-PCR. TCRdb reanalyzed the raw reads on its own, using fastp at Q25 for trimming and MiXCR for clone calling, and kept in-frame beta chains. CDR3 protein sequences are deduplicated, and each keeps its most common genes and DNA. This sample comprises approximately 120,000 distinct CDR3 sequences, 50% to 70% of them detected only once. Jointly, the top ten make up around 17% of the sample. RNA was isolated from bulk unsorted tissue, and RNA quality was assessed with a NanoDrop ND-1000 and an Agilent 2100. Distant non-tumor tissue taken more than 3 cm from the tumor edge was used as the normal lung sample.

Sequenced sample: distant non-tumor lung tissue. The receptors were gathered from a man in his sixties with non-small cell lung cancer.

As for this clonotype: The conserved phenylalanine or tryptophan normally closing the CDR3 is absent here, so this likely arose from a read error. The chain links TRBV15 to TRBJ2-3; 7 bases are shared with TRBD2. Per the germline V gene, CDR1 is LNHNV and CDR2 is YYDKDF (reference sequence). This CDR3 spans 15 amino acids. Here the CDR3 DNA reads TGTGCCACCAGCAGAGATCTGACTAGCACAGATTCGCAGTATATT. Encoded protein: CATSRDLTSTDSQYI.

This clonotype was counted only a few times. The CDR3 region is CASSLGFEQYF. The DNA for the CDR3 is TGTGCCAGCAGTCTGGGGTTCGAGCAGTACTTC. The rearrangement joins TRBV28 to TRBJ2-7; D is ambiguous. The CDR3 contains 11 residues. Germline lookup yields CDR1 MDHEN and CDR2 SYDVKM. V was trimmed by 5 bases and J by 6 bases, leaving 8 bases between them.

In the case of this clonotype: This sequence may be a read error, since a much larger clone differs from it by one base. V is TRBV12-3 or TRBV12-4 and J is TRBJ1-2; tentatively, D is TRBD1 (6 bases). This CDR3 is built from 13 residues. Here the CDR3 DNA reads TGTGCCAGCAGTTTAATGGCAGGGGATGGCTACGCCTTC. Its protein is CASSLMAGDGYAF.

This clonotype appeared a few times. Given a much more abundant clone one base away, this may be a read error. The chain joins TRBV5-4 to TRBJ2-7, with 11 bases matching TRBD1. The germline V gene encodes CDR1 SGHNT and CDR2 YYREEE (reference sequence). The CDR3 totals 15 residues. V lost 4 bases, J lost 5 bases, and 8 bases stayed unmatched. CDR3 sequence: CASSQGTGGSHEQYF. The CDR3 DNA reads as TGTGCCAGCAGCCAGGGGACAGGGGGTTCCCACGAGCAGTACTTC.

This clonotype was recorded a few times. The gene calls are TRBV12-3 or TRBV12-4 and TRBJ2-2; no definite D call. V shed 5 bases and J shed 7 bases, with 14 bases lying between them. The CDR3 loop spans 14 amino acids. This CDR3 is CASSVVGGVGELFF. The CDR3 coding sequence is TGTGCCAGCAGTGTTGTGGGTGGAGTCGGGGAGCTGTTTTTT.

This clonotype has only one observation. A read error may explain this, as a much larger clone is one base away. V and J are TRBV7-8 and TRBJ2-1, with TRBD2 as a possible D gene (5 bases). The CDR3 totals 15 residues. CDR1 is SGHVS and CDR2 is FQNEAQ in the germline V gene. Trimming stripped 5 bases from V and 8 bases from J, with 19 bases between. The CDR3 protein is CASSVGRGAVDEQFF. The CDR3 DNA is TGTGCCAGCAGCGTAGGCCGGGGAGCTGTAGATGAGCAGTTCTTC.

This sequence joins TRBV5-4 and TRBJ2-1; tentatively, D is TRBD2 (5 bases). From germline, CDR1 is SGHNT and CDR2 YYREEE (reference sequence). The CDR3 extends over 12 amino acids. Trimming removed 2 bases from V and 5 bases from J, with 5 bases in between. The CDR3 DNA reads as TGTGCCAGCAGCTTCGGGGACAATGAGCAGTTCTTC. It is translated as CASSFGDNEQFF.

J is TRBJ1-4 and V is TRBV7-8; D uncertain. Trimming removed 5 bases at V and 7 bases at J, with 11 bases between. This CDR3 has 13 amino acids. The germline CDR1 and CDR2 sequences are SGHVS and FQNEAQ. Here the CDR3 reads CASSIHLGEKLFF. Written as DNA, the CDR3 is TGTGCCAGCAGCATACACCTTGGTGAAAAACTGTTTTTT.

This clonotype appeared a single time. The chain couples TRBV4-3 to TRBJ2-3; tentative D call: TRBD2 (6 bases). V shed 8 bases and J shed 3 bases, with 15 bases lying between them. Germline-derived CDR1 and CDR2 are LGHNA and YSLEER. This CDR3 is 14 amino acids long. This chain's CDR3 is CASGRRGGTDTQYF. The CDR3 DNA reads as TGCGCCAGCGGCCGTAGGGGAGGAACAGATACGCAGTATTTT.

The chain links TRBV29-1 to TRBJ2-5; D remains ambiguous. The CDR3 has 12 amino acids. Per the germline V gene, CDR1 is SQVTM and CDR2 is ANQGSEA. This chain's CDR3 is CRIAVHQETQYF. DNA for the CDR3: TGCAGAATCGCAGTCCACCAAGAGACCCAGTACTTC.

In regard to this clonotype: A much larger clone is a single base away; this may be a read error. V usage is TRBV28 and J usage is TRBJ2-5, with D tentatively TRBD1 (6 bases). CDR3 size: 14 residues. The germline V gene encodes CDR1 MDHEN and CDR2 SYDVKM. The CDR3, as DNA: TGTGCCAGCTCTAGCTGGGGGCCCCAAGAGACCCAGTGCTTC. Encoded protein: CASSSWGPQETQCF.

About this clonotype: A read error may produce the germline difference seen at one junction end. The chain uses TRBV11-3 and TRBJ1-2; D not resolved. Germline CDR1 and CDR2: SGHNT and YENEEA. This CDR3 spans 12 amino acids. The DNA for the CDR3 is TGTACCAGCAGCCCTCGGATGGGTGGCTACACCTTC. Its translation: CTSSPRMGGYTF.

This clonotype appeared a few times. The chain joins TRBV15 to TRBJ2-5; D is uncertain. This CDR3 has 12 amino acids. V was clipped by 0 bases and J by 5 bases, with 4 bases between them. The germline CDR1 and CDR2 sequences are LNHNV and YYDKDF (reference sequence). CDR3 amino acids: CATSRDVETQYF. CDR3 DNA sequence: TGTGCCACCAGCAGAGATGTGGAGACCCAGTACTTC.

As for this clonotype: The final CDR3 position lacks the conserved phenylalanine or tryptophan, pointing to a likely read error. The chain carries TRBV12-3 or TRBV12-4 and TRBJ2-6; D is unclear. This CDR3 has 17 residues. The CDR3 DNA reads as TGTGCCAGCAGTCCTGGAACTTCTGTCTCCGAGGCCAACATCCTGACTTTA. This gives the protein CASSPGTSVSEANILTL.

Concerning this clonotype: In this CDR3 the conserved last residue, phenylalanine or tryptophan, is missing, so a read error is likely. This chain links TRBV4-3 with TRBJ2-3; weak D call: TRBD2 (6 bases). From germline, CDR1 is LGHNA and CDR2 YSLEER. The CDR3 length is 14 residues. The CDR3 region has the DNA TGCGCCAGTAGCCACCAGACTAGTTCGGCTACGCAGTATCTT. It codes for CASSHQTSSATQYL.

Notes on this clonotype: A much larger clone is a single base away; this may be a read error. This sequence joins TRBV19 and TRBJ2-6; 9 nucleotides align to TRBD1. Per the germline V gene, CDR1 is LNHDA and CDR2 is SQIVND (reference sequence). V lost 3 bases and J lost 6; bases outside the gene matches: 12. The CDR3 extends over 18 amino acids. For the CDR3, the DNA is TGTGCCAGTAGTATCGGGGACAGGGATATAATGGAGGCCAACGTCCTGACTTTC. It specifies CASSIGDRDIMEANVLTF.

This clonotype was detected many times. This rearrangement joins TRBV5-4 to TRBJ2-5; the D gene is possibly TRBD1 (5 bases). Trimming cost V 3 bases and J 5 bases, with 11 bases left between them. Germline V lookup: CDR1 SGHNT, CDR2 YYREEE (reference sequence). The CDR3 totals 13 residues. This chain's CDR3 is CASSSGFGETQYF. The DNA for the CDR3 is TGTGCCAGCAGCTCAGGGTTCGGCGAGACCCAGTACTTC.

A remark on this clonotype: A read error may explain this, as a much larger clone is one base away. V gene TRBV6-5 combines with J gene TRBJ1-1; 7 bases map to TRBD1. The CDR3 runs to 14 residues. From germline, CDR1 is MNHEY and CDR2 SVGAGI. CDR3 DNA: TGTGCCAGCAAGATCGGGACAGCATTCACTGAAGCTTCCTTT. It specifies CASKIGTAFTEASF.

In its sample, this clonotype was seen many times. The V and J genes are TRBV7-9 and TRBJ2-5; 8 bases are shared with TRBD1. The trim removed 5 bases at V and 3 bases at J, leaving 11 bases unmatched. This CDR3 has 16 residues. Germline values: CDR1 SEHNR, CDR2 FQNEAQ (reference sequence). For the CDR3, the DNA is TGTGCCAGCAGCACTGTGCAGGGGGCGCGTGAAGAGACCCAGTACTTC. It specifies CASSTVQGAREETQYF.

Concerning this clonotype itself: This could be a read error, since a much larger clone is one nucleotide away. CDR3 region: CSVSRGSFEGFHEQYF. For the CDR3, the DNA is TGCAGTGTTAGTCGCGGGTCGTTTGAGGGGTTCCACGAGCAGTACTTC. The rearrangement uses TRBV20-1 and TRBJ2-7; D may correspond to TRBD1 or TRBD2 (5 bases each). The CDR3 is 16 residues long. The V end lost 7 bases, the J end lost 5 bases, and 27 bases lay between the germline ends. Germline V CDR1 and CDR2: DFQATT, SNEGSKA (reference sequence).